This is a list of T cell receptor beta chains from one sample in a study of T cells in Graves' hyperthyroidism and ophthalmopathy. TCRdb ran MiXCR on the multiplex PCR reads and lists one entry per CDR3 protein. The table records about 640,000 distinct CDR3 sequences, 14% of them present only once. The source material was blood. Every receptor here comes from a woman aged 50 to 60 with Graves' ophthalmopathy. The CDR3 runs from the conserved cysteine through the conserved F or W. A D gene is named only where the DNA matches it firmly. Clone size is given for some rows only: seen once, a few or many times, or a class if the clone is expanded.

D	size	J	V	DNA	CDR3
.	few	TRBJ1-1	TRBV19	TGTGCCAGTAGTATGAGACAGGACACTGAAGCTTTCTTT	CASSMRQDTEAFF
TRBD1	few	TRBJ2-6	TRBV6-2/TRBV6-3	TGTGCCAGCAGTTATCCCCGGACAGGGGGTGACTCTGGGGCCAACGTCCTGACTTTC	CASSYPRTGGDSGANVLTF
TRBD2	many	TRBJ2-1	TRBV28	TGTGCCAGCAGTTTCCTAGCGGGAGGTTACAATGAGCAGTTCTTC	CASSFLAGGYNEQFF
.	few	TRBJ1-4	TRBV28	TGTGCCAGCCTCCCTAGGGGCGCAGTCATTAATGAAGAACTGTTTTTT	CASLPRGAVINEELFF
TRBD1	.	TRBJ2-7	TRBV12-5	TGTGCTAGTGGTCCTCTTCCCGGGACAGGGTACCACGAGCAGTACTTC	CASGPLPGTGYHEQYF
TRBD1	few	TRBJ1-2	TRBV7-2	TGTGCCAGCAGCCCTACCGGACAGGGGGCGTTGGGCTACACCTTC	CASSPTGQGALGYTF
.	many	TRBJ2-5	TRBV27	TGTGCCAGCAGTCCCTCCCTTCAAGAGACCCAGTACTTC	CASSPSLQETQYF
.	.	TRBJ1-2	TRBV7-9	TGTGCCAGCAGCTTAGGCAGGGCAGTCTATGGCTACACCTTC	CASSLGRAVYGYTF
.	.	TRBJ1-2	TRBV6-2/TRBV6-3	TGTGCCAGCAGTTACTCTGGGGGATCCTACGGCTACACCTTC	CASSYSGGSYGYTF
.	few	TRBJ2-1	TRBV4-1	TGCGCCAGCAGCCAAGTTGGGAACAATGAGCAGTTCTTC	CASSQVGNNEQFF
.	.	TRBJ1-6	TRBV25-1	TGTGCCAGCAGTGGTAGCTCCTATAATTCACCCCTCCACTTT	CASSGSSYNSPLHF
TRBD1	.	TRBJ1-2	TRBV5-6	TGTGCCAGCACTTTCGGGACAGGCGGTCATGGCTACACCTTC	CASTFGTGGHGYTF
TRBD1	many	TRBJ1-2	TRBV6-2/TRBV6-3	TGTGCCAGCATTCGGACAGGGGCCGCCTATGGCTACACCTTC	CASIRTGAAYGYTF
TRBD2	once	TRBJ2-1	TRBV12-3/TRBV12-4	TGTGCCAGCAGTTTATCTGAGGCAGCTCTAGCGGGCCGGGAGCAGTTCTTC	CASSLSEAALAGREQFF
.	many	TRBJ2-1	TRBV6-1	TGTGCCAGCAGAGAAGACAGGAGCTCCTACAATGAGCAGTTCTTC	CASREDRSSYNEQFF
.	many	TRBJ2-1	TRBV28	TGTGCCAGCACTTTTACGGGGCGTAATGAGCAGTTCTTC	CASTFTGRNEQFF
.	.	TRBJ1-5	TRBV18	TGTGCCAGCTCACCAACGACCGCCGAGAACCAGCCCCAGCATTTT	CASSPTTAENQPQHF
TRBD2	.	TRBJ2-7	TRBV6-1	TGTGCCAGCAGTGAAGCCGGGACTAGCGGGAGAGGGTCCTACGAGCAGTACTTC	CASSEAGTSGRGSYEQYF
.	many	TRBJ2-5	TRBV7-2	TGTGCCAGCAGCTCACAGACAGGACTTCAAGAGACCCAGTACTTC	CASSSQTGLQETQYF
TRBD1	.	TRBJ2-7	TRBV7-6	TGTGCCAGCAGCAAACAGGGACAGGGTACCGAGCAGTACTTC	CASSKQGQGTEQYF
TRBD2	many	TRBJ2-3	TRBV20-1	TGCAGTGTCCCGGGACTAGCGGGAGGGCCGGATACGCAGTATTTT	CSVPGLAGGPDTQYF
TRBD1	.	TRBJ1-5	TRBV24-1	TGTGCCACCAGTCCACAGGGGTGGGGCGGGCCCCAGCATTTT	CATSPQGWGGPQHF
TRBD1	.	TRBJ2-7	TRBV29-1	TGCAGCGTGACCCGGGACAGTGCTAGCCTCGAGCAGTACTTC	CSVTRDSASLEQYF
.	few	TRBJ2-6	TRBV12-3/TRBV12-4	TGTGCCAGCAGTCCTGGGGGTGGGGACGGGTCCGGGGCCAACGTCCTGACTTTC	CASSPGGGDGSGANVLTF
.	many	TRBJ2-3	TRBV7-2	TGTGCCAGCTCCGGGACCAGGATGGGTGTTACGCAGTATTTT	CASSGTRMGVTQYF
.	many	TRBJ1-1	TRBV6-2/TRBV6-3	TGTGCCAGCAGGGCCGGGACTCTGAACACTGAAGCTTTCTTT	CASRAGTLNTEAFF
.	many	TRBJ2-6	TRBV5-1	TGCGCCAGCAGCCAGGGAGCAGGGAGTGGGGCCAACGTCCTGACTTTC	CASSQGAGSGANVLTF
TRBD2	many	TRBJ2-3	TRBV20-1	TGCAGTGCTGCGACTAGCGGGAGTTGGAGCACGCAGTATTTT	CSAATSGSWSTQYF
TRBD2	.	TRBJ2-3	TRBV24-1	TGTGCCACCAGTGATCCCAGCGGGAGTACCGCAGATACGCAGTATTTT	CATSDPSGSTADTQYF
TRBD1	many	TRBJ1-4	TRBV2	TGTGCCAGCGGGACAGCCATTTCTAATGAAAAACTGTTTTTT	CASGTAISNEKLFF
TRBD2	.	TRBJ2-5	TRBV20-1	TGCAGTGCTAGAGATCCAGCGGGAGTGCGAGAGACCCAGTACTTC	CSARDPAGVRETQYF
.	few	TRBJ2-2	TRBV30	TGTGCCTACCATGACCCCCCGGCCACCGGGGAGCTGTTTTTT	CAYHDPPATGELFF
.	many	TRBJ1-1	TRBV6-1	TGTGCCAGCAAGTCCCGACAGGTTTTTTCTGAAGCTTTCTTT	CASKSRQVFSEAFF
.	many	TRBJ1-1	TRBV24-1	TGTGCCACCAGTGCCGCAAGGGGGGCAAATGAAGCTTTCTTT	CATSAARGANEAFF
.	many	TRBJ2-5	TRBV7-9	TGTGCCAGCAGCCCACGGGCTGCGTACCAAGAGACCCAGTACTTC	CASSPRAAYQETQYF
.	many	TRBJ2-1	TRBV7-9	TGTGCCAGCACTAGGGGAGGTAATGAGCAGTTCTTC	CASTRGGNEQFF
.	many	TRBJ2-2	TRBV14	TGTGCCAGCAGCCAAGATATTGGAACCGGGGAGCTGTTTTTT	CASSQDIGTGELFF
.	.	TRBJ2-1	TRBV12-3/TRBV12-4	TGTGCCGGCAGTGATGACATAAGCTCCTACAATGAGCAGTTCTTC	CAGSDDISSYNEQFF
.	many	TRBJ2-2	TRBV11-2	TGTGCCAGCAGCTTAGATACGGCCTACACCGGGGAGCTGTTTTTT	CASSLDTAYTGELFF
.	many	TRBJ2-5	TRBV20-1	TGCAGTGCTATGGCGGATCAAGAGACCCAGTACTTC	CSAMADQETQYF
TRBD1	many	TRBJ2-5	TRBV24-1	TGTGCCACCAGTGACCACAGGGGCCAAGAGACCCAGTACTTC	CATSDHRGQETQYF
TRBD2	.	TRBJ2-3	TRBV20-1	TGCAGTGCAACACTAGCGGGAGGGCCAGATACGCAGTATTTT	CSATLAGGPDTQYF
TRBD1	many	TRBJ2-3	TRBV6-5	TGTGCCAGCAGTTACTCTGGGACAGGCGTCCCCACAGATACGCAGTATTTT	CASSYSGTGVPTDTQYF
.	many	TRBJ2-7	TRBV10-3	TGTGCCATCAGTGACCCCCCCCAAATCGGGCGGTTCCACGAGCAGTACTTC	CAISDPPQIGRFHEQYF
TRBD2	many	TRBJ2-3	TRBV7-3	TGTGCCAGCAGCCCCCCCGGGACTAGCGGCACAGATACGCAGTATTTT	CASSPPGTSGTDTQYF
.	.	TRBJ1-1	TRBV15	TGTGCCACACGGCCGGGACACATGAACACTGAAGCTTTCTTT	CATRPGHMNTEAFF
.	many	TRBJ2-1	TRBV27	TGTGCCAGCAGTTTAGTGGGGTCTCACAATGAGCAGTTCTTC	CASSLVGSHNEQFF
TRBD1	.	TRBJ1-2	TRBV19	TGTGCCAGCCGAAGGGGACAGGGGGCTGGAGGCTACACCTTC	CASRRGQGAGGYTF
.	few	TRBJ1-2	TRBV19	TGTGCCAGTAGTATAATTTCGACTGGATATGGCTACACCTTC	CASSIISTGYGYTF
TRBD1	.	TRBJ2-1	TRBV7-8	TGTGCCAGCAGCTTCCACCGGGACAGGGACTACAATGAGCAGTTCTTC	CASSFHRDRDYNEQFF
.	.	TRBJ1-5	TRBV28	TGTGCCAGCACCTTGGCAGGGCGTTTGCCCCAGCATTTT	CASTLAGRLPQHF
TRBD1	.	TRBJ1-2	TRBV19	TGTGCCAGTAGTCTTGGGACAGTAGTACCCCTGGATGGCTACACCTTC	CASSLGTVVPLDGYTF
TRBD1	.	TRBJ1-1	TRBV4-2	TGTGCCGGCAGCCGGTCGACAGGGTTGAACACTGAAGCTTTCTTT	CAGSRSTGLNTEAFF
TRBD2	.	TRBJ2-5	TRBV6-2/TRBV6-3	TGTGCCAGCAGTTACGGCGGGCTAGCGGCCGCCATAGAGACCCAGTACTTC	CASSYGGLAAAIETQYF
TRBD1	few	TRBJ2-1	TRBV12-3/TRBV12-4	TGTGCCAGCAGCCACCGACCGGGACAGGGGTTTGAGCAGTTCTTC	CASSHRPGQGFEQFF